The 22 T cell receptor beta chains presented below share a single source sample, sequenced in a study of OX40 agonist ivuxolimab in advanced cancers. Method: immunoSEQ multiplex PCR; TCRdb's copy keeps in-frame clones and lacks some. The sample records tens of thousands of clones, 70% to 80% being singletons. Sequencing used CD4+ or CD8+ T cells sorted from blood, obtained in a trial of the OX40 agonist ivuxolimab. The receptors originated from an adult with an advanced solid tumor such as melanoma, head and neck, liver or kidney cancer.

The chain links TRBV5-1 to TRBJ2-5; D is possibly TRBD1 (6 bases). Trimming removed 4 bases at V and 3 bases at J, with 13 bases between. The CDR3 is made up of 14 amino acids. Looked up from germline, CDR1 is SGHRS and CDR2 is YFSETQ. The CDR3, as DNA: TGCGCCAGCAGCGATCTCCGGACAGAAGAGACCCAGTACTTC. Translated, it gives CASSDLRTEETQYF.

The V call is TRBV29-1, the J call TRBJ1-3; tentative D call: TRBD1 (5 bases). CDR1 and CDR2 (germline): SQVTM, ANQGSEA. CDR3 size: 20 residues. V lost 3 bases and J 2 bases, leaving 29 bases between the germline ends. CDR3 sequence: CSVEATSRTQGPRAGNTIYF. The DNA for the CDR3 is TGCAGCGTTGAGGCTACATCCAGGACCCAGGGTCCGAGGGCTGGAAACACCATATATTTT.

V gene TRBV7-9 combines with J gene TRBJ1-2; 11 nucleotides line up with TRBD1. Unmatched junction bases numbered 7, after V lost 5 bases and J lost 8 bases. CDR3 size: 14 residues. Per germline, CDR1 SEHNR and CDR2 FQNEAQ (reference sequence). The CDR3 DNA is TGTGCCAGCAGCCCAAGGACAGGGGGCGGAGGCTACACCTTC. It codes for CASSPRTGGGGYTF.

The chain recombines TRBV7-9 with TRBJ1-1, with TRBD1 as a possible D gene (6 bases). This CDR3 is 15 amino acids long. The V and J ends lost 2 bases and 4 bases respectively, with 14 bases between them. The germline CDR1 and CDR2 sequences are SEHNR and FQNEAQ (reference sequence). The CDR3 protein is CASSLYPGVGTEAFF. CDR3 DNA: TGTGCCAGCAGCTTATACCCAGGGGTAGGCACTGAAGCTTTCTTT.

The chain employs TRBV5-1 and TRBJ2-1, with TRBD1 identical over 8 bases. Germline assignment: CDR1 SGHRS and CDR2 YFSETQ. Losses at the gene ends were 1 base for V and 7 bases for J; bases not matched to a gene: 10. This CDR3 region has 16 residues. The CDR3 reads CASSLNRGTGGNEQFF. In DNA, the CDR3 is TGCGCCAGCAGCTTGAATCGGGGGACAGGTGGAAATGAGCAGTTCTTC.

This chain links TRBV19 with TRBJ2-7; D is perhaps TRBD1 (5 bases). The V end lost 6 bases, the J end lost 0 bases, and 12 bases lay between the germline ends. This CDR3 has 14 residues. The germline gives CDR1 LNHDA, CDR2 SQIVND (reference sequence). CDR3 sequence (DNA): TGTGCCAGTAGGAAACAGGTAGCCTCCTACGAGCAGTACTTC. Translated, it gives CASRKQVASYEQYF.

The J gene is TRBJ2-6, the V gene TRBV5-1; D gene unclear. There are 16 residues in the CDR3. V was shortened by 6 bases and J by 0 bases, with 13 bases between the two germline ends. Germline CDR1 is SGHRS and CDR2 is YFSETQ. The CDR3 nucleotides are TGCGCCAGCACGGTCTACCCCAGCTCTGGGGCCAACGTCCTGACTTTC. Translated, it gives CASTVYPSSGANVLTF.

The CDR3 region is CASGAGSNEKLFF. Here the CDR3 DNA reads TGCGCCAGCGGGGCCGGCTCCAATGAAAAACTGTTTTTT. The chain couples TRBV23-1 to TRBJ1-4; TRBD1 might be the D (5 bases). TRBV23-1 is labeled an ORF, and its function is uncertain. The ends were cut back, 8 bases at V and 5 bases at J, with 12 bases in the middle. This CDR3 spans 13 amino acids.

The rearrangement joins TRBV2 to TRBJ2-3, with 10 bases that match TRBD1. Per germline, CDR1 SNHLY and CDR2 FYNNEI. Trimming at V came to 6 bases and at J to 2 bases, leaving 5 bases not matched to a gene. The CDR3 is 15 amino acids. DNA for the CDR3: TGTGCCAGCAGGAGGACAGGGGGTTACACAGATACGCAGTATTTT. This sequence encodes CASRRTGGYTDTQYF.

The rearrangement joins TRBV19 to TRBJ2-1; 9 bases align to TRBD1. Losses at the gene ends were 3 bases for V and 10 bases for J; bases not matched to a gene: 10. CDR3 length: 15 amino acids. From germline, CDR1 is LNHDA and CDR2 SQIVND (reference sequence). The CDR3 nucleotides are TGTGCCAGTAGTATGAAAGGGACAGGGATTTGGGAGCAGTTCTTC. It translates to CASSMKGTGIWEQFF.

The V call is TRBV12-5, the J call TRBJ1-3, with D possibly TRBD1 on 6 matching bases. Deletions cut 7 bases from V and 1 base from J, with 14 bases between. CDR3 size: 15 residues. CDR1 and CDR2 (germline): LGHNT, FRNRAP. CDR3 sequence: CASVKKGGSGNTIYF. The CDR3 DNA follows: TGTGCTAGTGTTAAAAAAGGGGGTTCTGGAAACACCATATATTTT.

The chain carries TRBV11-2 and TRBJ2-5; D is undetermined. This CDR3 is built from 11 residues. V was shortened by 0 bases and J by 6 bases, with 2 bases between the two germline ends. Germline loops: CDR1 SGHAT, CDR2 FQNNGV. The CDR3 is CASSLEKTQYF. The CDR3 DNA follows: TGTGCCAGCAGCTTAGAAAAGACCCAGTACTTC.

This chain uses TRBV10-1 with TRBJ1-2; D possibly corresponds to TRBD1 (5 bases). V lost 6 bases to trimming and J lost 4 bases, with 12 bases between them. The CDR3 length is 13 residues. CDR1 is WNHNN, CDR2 SYGVQD, per germline (reference sequence). The CDR3 nucleotides read TGCGCCAGCAGCCCAGGGTTGAGCTATGGCTACACCTTC. Protein: CASSPGLSYGYTF.

Written as DNA, the CDR3 is TGTGCCAGCAGCACGACGGTACTAGCGGGAGCAACAGATACGCAGTATTTT. Translated: CASSTTVLAGATDTQYF. V usage is TRBV5-4 and J usage is TRBJ2-3, with 11 positions matching TRBD2. V was pared by 4 bases and J by 3 bases, with 10 bases of the junction left unmatched. The CDR3 has 17 residues. Germline loops: CDR1 SGHNT, CDR2 YYREEE (reference sequence).

V usage is TRBV28 and J usage is TRBJ1-2, with a weak D call TRBD1 (5 bases). The germline V gene encodes CDR1 MDHEN and CDR2 SYDVKM. Trimming took off 6 bases at V and 3 bases at J, with 11 bases between the two ends. This CDR3 is 13 amino acids long. DNA for the CDR3: TGTGCCAGCAGCCTCGACAGAGACTATGGCTACACCTTC. Protein product: CASSLDRDYGYTF.

The CDR3 region is CASSELYRFSQYF. DNA for the CDR3: TGTGCCAGCAGTGAACTCTACAGGTTCTCGCAGTACTTC. The chain employs TRBV6-1 and TRBJ2-7; tentative D call: TRBD1 (5 bases). Germline CDR1 and CDR2: MNHNS and SASEGT. The V gene lost 2 bases and the J gene lost 9 bases, with 14 bases spanning the gap. The CDR3 sequence is 13 residues long.

This chain links TRBV11-2 with TRBJ2-7; D is possibly TRBD2 (6 bases). Per the germline V gene, CDR1 is SGHAT and CDR2 is FQNNGV. V was cut by 1 base and J by 3 bases, with 13 bases left in between. CDR3 length: 15 residues. CDR3: CASSLGSASVYEQYF. CDR3 nucleotide sequence: TGTGCCAGCAGCTTAGGTTCGGCTAGCGTCTACGAGCAGTACTTC. The full variable domain, rest sourced from reference TRBV11-2 and TRBJ2-7, is EAGVAQSPRYKIIEKRQSVAFWCNPISGHATLYWYQQILGQGPKLLIQFQNNGVVDDSQLPKDRFSAERLKGVDSTLKIQPAKLEDSAVYLCASSLGSASVYEQYFGPGTRLTVT.

This clone was recorded a few times. This rearrangement joins TRBV11-2 to TRBJ1-5; the D is unclear. The V gene's germline CDR1 is SGHAT and CDR2 FQNNGV. This CDR3 comprises 14 residues. The ends were cut back, 2 bases at V and 0 bases at J, with 5 bases in the middle. The DNA of the CDR3 is TGTGCCAGCAGCTTAACGAATAGCAATCAGCCCCAGCATTTT. Amino acids: CASSLTNSNQPQHF.

The chain is built from TRBV28 and TRBJ1-1, with D perhaps TRBD1 (6 bases). Between the trimmed V and J ends, which lost 1 base and 4 bases, there was a span of 16 bases. This CDR3 has 16 residues. Germline V lookup: CDR1 MDHEN, CDR2 SYDVKM. The CDR3 region is CASSLFGQGKGTEAFF. The DNA for the CDR3 is TGTGCCAGCAGTTTATTCGGGCAGGGGAAGGGCACTGAAGCTTTCTTT. The complete variable domain, with remaining parts taken from reference TRBV28 and TRBJ1-1, reads DVKVTQSSRYLVKRTGEKVFLECVQDMDHENMFWYRQDPGLGLRLIYFSYDVKMKEKGDIPEGYSVSREKKERFSLILESASTNQTSMYLCASSLFGQGKGTEAFFGQGTRLTVV.

The rearrangement uses TRBV29-1 and TRBJ2-7, with D tentatively TRBD2 (5 bases). CDR3 length equals 16 residues. V lost 4 bases and J 0 bases, leaving 19 bases between the germline ends. Per the germline V gene, CDR1 is SQVTM and CDR2 is ANQGSEA. The CDR3 DNA reads TGCAGCGTTGGCCACGGGGAGCGGCCTAGCTCCTACGAGCAGTACTTC. Translated, it gives CSVGHGERPSSYEQYF.

The chain combines TRBV14 with TRBJ2-2; weak D call: TRBD1 (6 bases). Germline CDR1 SGHDN, CDR2 FVKESK. The CDR3 spans 15 residues. V lost 5 bases and J lost 2, with 12 bases in between. Here the CDR3 reads CASSLGHLNTGELFF. In DNA form, the CDR3 reads TGTGCCAGCAGCTTGGGACACCTTAACACCGGGGAGCTGTTTTTT.

A few counts support this clone. The rearrangement joins TRBV14 to TRBJ1-1; D remains unclear. Trimming took off 4 bases at V and 6 bases at J, with 18 bases between the two ends. Germline V gene lookup returns CDR1 SGHDN and CDR2 FVKESK. There are 15 residues in the CDR3. CDR3 protein: CASSPLGREGPEAFF. The CDR3 DNA sequence: TGTGCCAGCAGCCCCCTTGGGAGGGAAGGCCCTGAAGCTTTCTTT.